These 30 T cell receptor beta chains share one sample of origin, sequenced in a study of identical twins. In TCRdb, the 5' RACE reads were re-called with MiXCR into one record per CDR3 protein. The data show under 300,000 distinct CDR3 sequences, roughly 13% seen once. These data were also filed under a second study, of yellow fever vaccine responses in identical twins.

The sample taken for sequencing was memory (CD45RO+) T cells sorted from blood. The receptor source for this set is a woman aged 18-29 years in good health.

The chain carries TRBV6-1 and TRBJ2-6; the match to TRBD1 covers 10 bases. Unmatched junction bases numbered 7, after V lost 6 bases and J lost 2 bases. The CDR3 length is 17 residues. The germline gives CDR1 MNHNS, CDR2 SASEGT. CDR3 in amino acids: CASRATDRGAGANVLTF. DNA of the CDR3: TGTGCCAGCAGAGCTACGGACAGGGGGGCTGGGGCCAACGTCCTGACTTTC.

V is TRBV3-1 and J is TRBJ1-1, with D possibly being TRBD1 (6 bases). CDR3 length: 13 amino acids. V lost 1 base and J lost 5, with 8 bases in between. The germline CDR1 and CDR2 sequences are LGHDT and YNNKEL (reference sequence). The CDR3 DNA reads TGTGCCAGCAGCCAAGTTCAGGGGACTGAAGCTTTCTTT. This encodes CASSQVQGTEAFF.

This chain uses TRBV4-2 with TRBJ2-7; D perhaps matches TRBD1 (6 bases). The CDR3 is 14 amino acids. Germline V CDR1 and CDR2: LGHNA, YNFKEQ. V lost 4 bases and J lost 7, with 17 bases in between. The CDR3 nucleotides are TGTGCCAGCAGCCGAGAGAGAGGGGACACAGAGCAGTACTTC. This encodes CASSRERGDTEQYF.

This chain uses TRBV19 with TRBJ1-2; 8 bases are a match to TRBD1. CDR1 is LNHDA and CDR2 is SQIVND in the germline V gene (reference sequence). This CDR3 is 13 amino acids long. Trimming removed 6 bases from V and 4 bases from J; junction bases left unmatched: 4. The CDR3 reads CASRKTGVYGYTF. The DNA for the CDR3 is TGTGCCAGTAGGAAGACAGGGGTCTATGGCTACACCTTC.

This clonotype was seen only a few times. This chain uses TRBV27 with TRBJ1-3, with TRBD1 matching 10 bases. The V gene's germline CDR1 is MNHEY and CDR2 SMNVEV (reference sequence). The CDR3 spans 18 residues. V shed 5 bases, J shed 4 bases, and the junction held 14 bases outside the gene matches. CDR3 residues: CASSTRRPGQGLGNTIYF. In DNA form, the CDR3 reads TGTGCCAGCAGTACGAGGCGTCCGGGACAGGGGTTGGGAAACACCATATATTTT.

The V gene is TRBV5-6, the J gene TRBJ2-1; D perhaps matches TRBD2 (6 bases). V shed 3 bases and J shed 7 bases, with 17 bases lying between them. The CDR3 runs to 15 residues. Germline CDR1 reads SGHDT; CDR2 reads YYEEEE. DNA of the CDR3: TGTGCCAGCAGCTCCCCGGGAGCCCCGGGGAATGAGCAGTTCTTC. Translating gives CASSSPGAPGNEQFF.

This clonotype was seen many times. The V gene is TRBV6-5, the J gene TRBJ1-2; 7 bases match TRBD1. J gave up 8 bases and V 7 bases, and 10 bases lay outside the gene matches. The CDR3 is 13 residues long. Germline CDR1 is MNHEY and CDR2 is SVGAGI. The CDR3 DNA reads as TGTGCCAGCATTTCACAGGGGAATACAGGCTACACCTTC. Protein: CASISQGNTGYTF.

This clonotype was counted only a few times. V gene TRBV5-1 combines with J gene TRBJ2-7; no clear D gene. Deletions cut 4 bases from V and 4 bases from J, with 18 bases between. Looked up from germline, CDR1 is SGHRS and CDR2 is YFSETQ. The CDR3 runs 15 residues. CDR3 nucleotide sequence: TGCGCCAGCAGCCCGACGGCGACGGACCTGTACGAGCAGTACTTC. It yields the protein CASSPTATDLYEQYF.

The rearrangement joins TRBV20-1 to TRBJ2-3; perhaps TRBD2 as D (5 bases). This CDR3 is built from 11 residues. Germline V gene sequence: CDR1 DFQATT, CDR2 SNEGSKA (reference sequence). The V end lost 7 bases, the J end lost 6 bases, and 11 bases lay between the germline ends. CDR3 bases: TGCAGTGGTCCCCGCGGGGATACGCAGTATTTT. Protein: CSGPRGDTQYF.

This clonotype was detected a few times. The V and J genes are TRBV5-1 and TRBJ2-1, with D unclear. Between the trimmed V and J ends, which lost 4 bases and 6 bases, there was a span of 11 bases. The CDR3 is made up of 13 amino acids. Germline assignment: CDR1 SGHRS and CDR2 YFSETQ. The CDR3: CASSPGVINEQFF. The CDR3 bases are TGCGCCAGCAGCCCTGGTGTCATCAATGAGCAGTTCTTC. Combining the CDR3 with reference TRBV5-1 and TRBJ2-1 gives the whole variable domain KAGVTQTPRYLIKTRGQQVTLSCSPISGHRSVSWYQQTPGQGLQFLFEYFSETQRNKGNFPGRFSGRQFSNSRSEMNVSTLELGDSALYLCASSPGVINEQFFGPGTRLTVL.

This clonotype was counted ten times or more. The rearrangement joins TRBV7-8 to TRBJ1-1; 7 nucleotides line up with TRBD1. After removal of 6 bases from V and 3 bases from J, the junction contained 4 bases not matched to a gene. Germline-derived CDR1 and CDR2 are SGHVS and FQNEAQ. CDR3 size: 13 residues. In DNA, the CDR3 is TGTGCCAGCAGTTATGACAGGGACACTGAAGCTTTCTTT. It specifies CASSYDRDTEAFF.

The sample holds a few counts of this clonotype. J is TRBJ2-1 and V is TRBV7-3; 8 nucleotides match TRBD1. Germline V lookup: CDR1 SGHTA, CDR2 FQGTGA. J lost 4 bases, V lost 0 bases, and 2 bases had no gene match. This CDR3 contains 15 residues. The chain's CDR3 is CASSLTRGPYNEQFF. CDR3 DNA: TGTGCCAGCAGCTTAACCAGGGGGCCTTACAATGAGCAGTTCTTC.

This chain joins TRBV28 and TRBJ1-1; D gene ambiguous. Looked up from germline, CDR1 is MDHEN and CDR2 is SYDVKM. V was trimmed by 3 bases and J by 3 bases, leaving 5 bases between them. This CDR3 has 12 residues. CDR3 region: CASSFVHTEAFF. The DNA of the CDR3 is TGTGCCAGCAGTTTCGTGCACACTGAAGCTTTCTTT.

This clonotype was seen a few times. The chain carries TRBV28 and TRBJ2-7; 12 nucleotides line up with TRBD1. The CDR3 spans 14 residues. With V trimmed by 6 bases and J by 2 bases, 2 bases remained unmatched. Germline lookup yields CDR1 MDHEN and CDR2 SYDVKM. The CDR3 protein is CASRGQGAAYEQYF. DNA for the CDR3: TGTGCCAGCAGGGGACAGGGGGCGGCCTACGAGCAGTACTTC.

This clonotype was seen a handful of times. This rearrangement joins TRBV7-2 to TRBJ2-1, with 7 bases aligning to TRBD1. CDR1 is SGHTA, CDR2 FQGNSA, per germline. Trimming cost V 5 bases and J 4 bases; bases outside gene matches: 8. The CDR3 is 15 amino acids. The CDR3 protein is CASSPEGQKYNEQFF. The CDR3 DNA reads TGTGCCAGCAGCCCCGAGGGACAGAAATACAATGAGCAGTTCTTC.

Note on this clonotype: One junction end disagrees with the germline gene, perhaps due to a read error. The CDR3: CATSASKWLAAYYEQYF. The CDR3 DNA reads as TGTGCCACCAGCGCTAGTAAGTGGCTAGCGGCTTACTACGAGCAGTACTTC. This chain joins TRBV3-1 and TRBJ2-7; TRBD2 agrees at 7 bases. The CDR3 loop spans 17 amino acids. CDR1 and CDR2 from the germline V gene are LGHDT and YNNKEL (reference sequence).

The sample holds a few counts of this clonotype. The chain combines TRBV5-1 with TRBJ2-1, with D tentatively TRBD1 (6 bases). Trimming removed 4 bases at V and 13 bases at J, with 18 bases between. The CDR3 is made up of 13 amino acids. Germline-derived CDR1 and CDR2 are SGHRS and YFSETQ. This CDR3 reads CASSPENRDIQFF. As DNA, the CDR3 is TGCGCCAGCAGCCCCGAGAACCGGGACATTCAGTTCTTC.

V gene TRBV14 combines with J gene TRBJ2-5; D call uncertain. V was cut by 5 bases and J by 5 bases, with 15 bases left in between. The germline CDR1 and CDR2 sequences are SGHDN and FVKESK. The CDR3 extends over 14 amino acids. The CDR3 sequence is CASSVTTALETQYF. DNA of the CDR3: TGTGCCAGCAGCGTTACAACTGCCCTGGAGACCCAGTACTTC.

The chain has TRBV28 and TRBJ2-5, with no clear D. Per the germline V gene, CDR1 is MDHEN and CDR2 is SYDVKM. This CDR3 contains 14 residues. Trimming stripped 3 bases from V and 7 bases from J, with 15 bases between. DNA for the CDR3: TGTGCCAGCAGTTTTCCGAGCTCCAGAGGGACCCAGTACTTC. It is translated as CASSFPSSRGTQYF.

This clonotype was counted between two and nine times. CDR3 nucleotides: TGTGCCAGCAGGGGACTAGCGGGAGGGGAGCAGTTCTTC. Translation gives CASRGLAGGEQFF. The J gene is TRBJ2-1, the V gene TRBV7-9, with 16 bases fitting TRBD2. Per germline, CDR1 SEHNR and CDR2 FQNEAQ (reference sequence). This CDR3 has 13 residues. Trimming at V came to 6 bases and at J to 10 bases, leaving 0 bases not matched to a gene.

The chain joins TRBV28 to TRBJ2-7, with 9 bases fitting TRBD2. The germline V gene has CDR1 MDHEN and CDR2 SYDVKM. The V gene end was trimmed by 6 bases and the J gene end by 5 bases; junction bases not matched to a gene: 8. The CDR3 is 14 amino acids. CDR3 DNA sequence: TGTGCCAGCAGACCTAGCGGGGTAGGGAACGAGCAGTACTTC. As protein: CASRPSGVGNEQYF.

The CDR3 region is CSAPEGGANTGELFF. The CDR3 DNA is TGCAGTGCCCCCGAGGGGGGGGCCAACACCGGGGAGCTGTTTTTT. The chain combines TRBV20-1 with TRBJ2-2; D perhaps matches TRBD2 (7 bases). Germline CDR1 and CDR2: DFQATT and SNEGSKA (reference sequence). V lost 6 bases to trimming and J lost 2 bases, with 16 bases between them. The CDR3 runs 15 residues.

CDR3 amino acids: CASSPRAGDTYNEQFF. The CDR3 DNA sequence: TGTGCCAGCAGCCCAAGAGCGGGAGACACCTACAATGAGCAGTTCTTC. The V and J genes are TRBV7-9 and TRBJ2-1; 8 bases fit TRBD2. Germline CDR1 is SEHNR and CDR2 is FQNEAQ (reference sequence). This CDR3 is built from 16 residues. After removal of 5 bases from V and 2 bases from J, the junction contained 8 bases not matched to a gene.

The sample holds a few counts of this clonotype. The chain is built from TRBV10-3 and TRBJ2-7, with a possible D match to TRBD1 (5 bases). From germline, CDR1 is ENHRY and CDR2 SYGVKD. The CDR3 sequence is 13 residues long. Trimming stripped 3 bases from V and 5 bases from J, with 11 bases between. The CDR3 is CAISDGTGNEQYF. In nucleotides, the CDR3 is TGTGCCATCAGTGACGGTACAGGCAACGAGCAGTACTTC.

This clonotype was seen a single time. The rearrangement joins TRBV5-6 to TRBJ2-3; possible D gene TRBD1, 6 bases. V was shortened by 2 bases and J by 2 bases, with 9 bases between the two germline ends. The CDR3 extends over 14 amino acids. The V gene's germline CDR1 is SGHDT and CDR2 YYEEEE. The chain's CDR3 is CASSFGGPTDTQYF. The DNA for the CDR3 is TGTGCCAGCAGCTTTGGGGGCCCCACAGATACGCAGTATTTT.

The chain is built from TRBV11-2 and TRBJ1-1, with TRBD1 as a possible D gene (6 bases). The CDR3 has 15 amino acids. Deletions cut 5 bases from V and 6 bases from J, with 19 bases between. The germline gives CDR1 SGHAT, CDR2 FQNNGV. In DNA, the CDR3 is TGTGCCAGCAGCGTATGGCAGGGGCGGATTGCTGAAGCTTTCTTT. Its protein product is CASSVWQGRIAEAFF.

This clonotype was seen a few times. The V and J genes are TRBV7-2 and TRBJ2-1, with TRBD1 identical over 12 bases. This CDR3 region has 17 residues. CDR1 and CDR2 from the germline V gene are SGHTA and FQGNSA. V shed 5 bases and J 10 bases; nucleotides not matched to a gene: 15. DNA for the CDR3: TGTGCCAGCAGCCCGGGGACAGGGGGCTGGTTGGGGACGGAGCAGTTCTTC. It is translated as CASSPGTGGWLGTEQFF.

The chain has TRBV28 and TRBJ1-2; D may be TRBD1 (5 bases). Germline lookup yields CDR1 MDHEN and CDR2 SYDVKM. Between the trimmed V and J ends, which lost 7 bases and 4 bases, there was a span of 10 bases. The CDR3 has 12 amino acids. The CDR3 DNA is TGTGCCAGCAAGGGACCTTCCTATGGCTACACCTTC. Protein: CASKGPSYGYTF.

This clonotype was found a few times. The chain employs TRBV4-2 and TRBJ2-3; 9 nucleotides agree with TRBD1. The CDR3 contains 16 residues. Germline V gives CDR1 LGHNA, CDR2 YNFKEQ. V dropped 2 bases and J dropped 1; count of bases not matched to a gene: 4. The DNA for the CDR3 is TGTGCCAGCAGCCAATGGGGACAGGGAGGCACAGATACGCAGTATTTT. This encodes CASSQWGQGGTDTQYF.

This clonotype turned up a few times. The V call is TRBV5-1, the J call TRBJ2-7, with a tentative D call TRBD1 (5 bases). The germline gives CDR1 SGHRS, CDR2 YFSETQ. The CDR3 runs 13 residues. Trimming removed 1 base from V and 3 bases from J, with 8 bases in between. This CDR3 reads CASSLTGHYEQYF. The CDR3 nucleotides are TGCGCCAGCAGCTTGACAGGCCACTACGAGCAGTACTTC.